This TCR beta chain comes out of a study of cytomegalovirus exposure and HLA in healthy donors (dated by TCRdb to about 2017). With regard to the full study: In an earlier analysis of approximately 640 of the donors, roughly 300 Gb of sequence data and 90 million to 130 million unique TCR beta sequences from 150 million to 200 million T cells were reported. Around 330 gigabases of sequencing data and about 92 million unique TCR sequences made up an early release that covered approximately 650 HLA-typed donors. Among the roughly 400 genotyped donors, under 90% belonged to the genetic ancestry cluster associated with self-reported Caucasian donors. The study was designed to test whether signatures of past pathogen exposure could be identified by cataloging public T cell receptors. Using immunosequencing, the study profiled T cell repertoires from fewer than 700 subjects and related those repertoires to cytomegalovirus serostatus. A separate validation cohort of over 95 different subjects was used in addition to the roughly 640-subject first cohort. High-throughput TCR immunosequencing, statistical association of individual TCRs with disease status, and machine learning were combined to predict cytomegalovirus infection status. In a later analysis, previously published TCR beta repertoires from hundreds of donors were re-analyzed and high-resolution HLA genotyping was added so that TCR occurrence patterns could be studied. Rather than drawing on any new phenotypic data, the later analysis identified candidate immune exposures from TCR beta sequences and the way those sequences occurred across donors. An earlier analysis of 500 to 750 of the donors applied high-throughput TCR beta sequencing to assess whether each TCR beta V gene segment acted as functional or pseudogenic. Donor age, sex, ethnicity and CMV serostatus were compiled together with the repertoire data. A later genetic analysis used genome-wide SNP genotypes for about 65% of the roughly 700 donors, treating that subset as a discovery cohort. All discovery cohort repertoires had been generated using a single sequencing platform. Class I and class II HLA loci were covered by the typing at four-digit resolution. Typing coverage differed by locus: A, B, C, DRB1 and DQB1 were typed in roughly 620-640 donors, DQA1 in 522, DPA1 in some 570, and DPB1 in 450 to 490. Because of strong linkage in the cohort, five DR-DQ haplotypes were treated as single units for association and clustering. Across approximately 400 genotyped donors of the cohort, an average of about 220,000 unique TCR beta nucleotide sequences per donor were sequenced, and roughly 20% of those sequences were non-productive.

This clone was counted a few times. The clone's antigen remains unknown. No base quality values were provided; no much bigger clone lies one nucleotide off. Libraries were made using the immunoSEQ multiplex PCR assay. For the multiplex PCR, a mixture combining 60 forward primers for TCR Vbeta segments and 13 reverse primers for TCR Jbeta segments was used. The CDR3 region of rearranged TCR beta genes was amplified from genomic DNA by a multiplex PCR assay. Amplified TCR beta libraries were sequenced as 87-base-pair reads on the Illumina HiSeq System. Processing in the source paper ran as follows. A later analysis counted approximately 76 million unique TCR beta chains across the roughly 700 repertoires, and roughly 10 million of these chains were shared by at least two donors. To remove PCR and sequencing errors, raw reads were error-corrected and collapsed into unique sequences using a nearest-neighbor algorithm that merged closely related sequences. To assign V, D and J gene segments, CDR3 sequences were aligned to IMGT reference sequences. Each retained sequence needed at least a six-nucleotide match to both a V gene segment and a J gene segment. A rearrangement was called productive if the CDR3 had no stop codons and remained in frame with V and J, and every other rearrangement was called non-productive. CDR3 was defined according to IMGT convention as the region running from the second conserved V-encoded cysteine to the conserved J-encoded phenylalanine. The earlier analysis of some 550 of the donors excluded any sequence lacking an unambiguous match to a single V gene segment. In an earlier analysis of 587 of the donors, V segments were called functional above 56.7% productive rearrangements and were called segregating when the between-donor standard deviation exceeded 5%. A statistical classification framework was built to diagnose cytomegalovirus status from the catalog of TCR beta chain sequences. A later analysis assigned V and J genes by comparing TCR nucleotide sequences with IMGT/GENE-DB human TR gene sequences. A later analysis assigned CDR3 sequences and most-parsimonious VDJ recombination scenarios with the TCRdist pipeline. In a later analysis, each TCR beta chain was defined by its CDR3 amino acid sequence together with its V-gene family, and reads lacking a unique V-gene family were excluded. To address suspected cross-contamination and a sequencing artifact, a later analysis removed 450 to 700 highly shared, low-generation-probability nucleotide sequences. For each public chain, a later analysis derived a clonal expansion index from normalized ranks of inferred template counts within each repertoire. Generation probabilities in a later analysis came from a VDJ recombination model fitted to out-of-frame rearrangements, and those results were checked against IGoR. In a later analysis, hypergeometric tests were used to score TCR-TCR, TCR-HLA and TCR-CMV co-occurrence, with a repertoire-size bias correction applied to TCR pairs. To estimate false discovery rates, a later analysis permuted the HLA or CMV assignments 20 times. In a later analysis, co-occurring TCRs were grouped with DBSCAN, and TCRdist sequence similarity was added when clustering was performed within HLA-allele-positive subsets. Repertoires with fewer than 30,000 or more than 120,000 public chains, plus five repertoires with anomalous nucleotide sharing, were excluded from co-occurrence clustering. The immuneACCESS repertoire file appears here via TCRdb, limited to in-frame rearrangements. These files lack a portion of the clones; in checked studies, under half of the deficit traces to unresolved V genes, and the cause of the others is not known. The V and J calls and the clone size are those of that table, but D and trimming were determined from the DNA. In this sample the table shows some 170,000 clones, almost 80% of which occur a single time. Clones ranked in the top ten supply almost 6.5% of the sample.

The cohort was made up of approximately 670 healthy bone marrow donors. At the time of sampling, every cohort member was nominally healthy, though immune exposures that went unrecorded were likely present. The donor tested CMV seropositive, placing the donor among the 250 to 350 seropositive members of the cohort. Each donor provided a peripheral blood sample, and peripheral blood mononuclear cells were used for TCR beta sequencing. Genomic DNA was extracted from the blood cell samples with the Qiagen DNeasy Blood Extraction Kit. The CDR3 starts with the cysteine, ends with the phenylalanine, and has 15 residues. Of the read, only the CDR3 DNA is kept; its 45 bases are in frame from base 1. V ends up 2 bases short and J 3 bases short, with an unmatched junction base count of 6. CDR1 and CDR2 are drawn from the germline V gene: SGHDN, FVKESK. What the work shows at the level of the full study, not this receptor alone: The classifier was reported to diagnose cytomegalovirus status with high specificity and sensitivity in both the original cohort and the validation cohort. The earlier analysis of about 600 of the donors excluded fewer than 20 rarely observed V segments, including chromosome 9 orphons, because counts were too low. A further reported finding was that TCR beta sequences accurately predicted the HLA-A and HLA-B alleles for most subjects in the first cohort. A cluster of highly shared sequence variants was judged likely to be a technical artifact of the sequencing pipeline. A later analysis found that most CMV-associated TCR beta chains appeared HLA-restricted, with HLA associations seemingly driven largely by CMV exposure. According to a later analysis, TCR association rates differed among HLA loci, with DRB1 alleles showing the most associated TCRs and HLA-C alleles showing the fewest. In this cohort, only TCR beta chains were sequenced, and detectable features were limited by the absence of alpha or paired-chain data. Compared with equally common non-associated chains, HLA-associated TCR beta chains in a later analysis were more clonally expanded and had lower generation probabilities. Sequencing depth was assumed to be roughly uniform across donors in the presence/absence analyses, though that assumption may not hold. A later genetic analysis associated a missense DCLRE1C variant with V-gene and J-gene trimming of TCR beta chains, and an independent cohort replicated the association. In a later analysis, several top co-occurrence clusters were reported to appear linked to parvovirus B19, influenza, CMV and Epstein-Barr virus. While some public TCRs were present in many individuals, most TCR sequences turned up only very rarely across donors. A later genetic analysis reported fewer N-insertions in productive TCRs among donors in an Asian-associated ancestry cluster than the roughly 690-donor mean. When HLA alleles, especially DR and DQ, strongly co-occurred, attributing TCR associations to individual alleles was difficult. A few of the identified cytomegalovirus-associated TCR beta chains were confirmed in vitro to be specific for cytomegalovirus antigens. The study gave a list of 150 to 200 TCR beta chains associated with cytomegalovirus. Correlated functional status among segregating V segments might reflect linkage disequilibrium, but an unknown experimental factor could not be ruled out. For the cohort, immune exposure information was limited to CMV serostatus. The 87-base-pair reads could not distinguish some IMGT-functional V segments, including TRBV6-2 and TRBV6-3, so those segments were excluded. An earlier analysis of approximately 540 of the donors showed that most TCR beta V segments appeared in productive rearrangements either about 90% or about 30% of the time, which broadly matched IMGT annotations. HLA typing was unavailable for some donors at each locus, so association tests used only the typed subset. Specific HLA alleles were associated with 15,000 to 20,000 TCR beta sequences at a false discovery rate of 0.05 in a later analysis. It was suggested by the authors that the approach could potentially be generalized to other disease states and immunological phenotypes.

Sequenced material: PBMCs. The sequence was collected from a man aged 35 to 55 in good health and CMV-seropositive. The chain joins TRBV14 to TRBJ2-7, and 8 bases in between align with TRBD1. The CDR3 reads as follows: CASSQRTGIDYEQYF. The nucleotide sequence reads TGTGCCAGCAGCCAAAGGACAGGGATTGACTACGAGCAGTACTTC.